A single sample gave rise to the 9 T cell receptor beta chains below, sequenced in a study of blood T cells in healthy people across ages. A sample-barcoded 5' primer and a J-beta primer mix were used in a second PCR of about 6 to 12 cycles. MiXCR, applied by TCRdb to the 5' RACE reads, yields one record per CDR3 protein. The profile shows approximately 730,000 distinct CDR3 sequences, about 55% of them singletons. Sequencing input: blood. The source of these receptors is a man older than 75 in good health.

The CDR3 reads CASGKPGGSETQYF. The CDR3 region has the DNA TGTGCCAGCGGCAAACCGGGGGGTTCGGAGACCCAGTACTTC. This chain uses TRBV2 with TRBJ2-5; 7 bases fit TRBD2. From germline, CDR1 is SNHLY and CDR2 FYNNEI. The ends lost 8 bases at V and 5 bases at J; junction bases unmatched: 11. This CDR3 region has 14 residues.

This clonotype was seen a handful of times. The rearrangement joins TRBV7-2 to TRBJ1-6; D uncertain. This CDR3 region has 13 residues. Germline-derived CDR1 and CDR2 are SGHTA and FQGNSA. V lost 5 bases and J 11 bases, leaving 13 bases between the germline ends. For the CDR3, the DNA is TGTGCCAGCAGCCCCCATTCCGACGCACCCCTCCACTTT. Translation: CASSPHSDAPLHF.

This clonotype occurred a few times. The V call is TRBV30, the J call TRBJ2-1; D might be TRBD1 (5 bases). Germline V gene data show CDR1 as GTSNPN and CDR2 as SVGIG (reference sequence). Trimming took 5 bases from V and 9 from J, leaving 11 bases between them. The CDR3 covers 11 residues. DNA of the CDR3: TGTGCCTGGGATAGGGGTAGTGAGCAGTTCTTC. Its translation is CAWDRGSEQFF.

In its sample, this clonotype was seen a few times. The chain's CDR3 is CASSGFRDQETQYF. Here the CDR3 DNA reads TGTGCCAGCAGTGGTTTTCGCGACCAAGAGACCCAGTACTTC. The V gene is TRBV2, the J gene TRBJ2-5; no firm D call. V gave up 4 bases and J gave up 0 bases, with 9 bases separating them. This CDR3 spans 14 amino acids. Per germline, CDR1 SNHLY and CDR2 FYNNEI.

The chain joins TRBV2 to TRBJ2-3; D is ambiguous. CDR1 is SNHLY and CDR2 is FYNNEI in the germline V gene. This CDR3 comprises 14 residues. V gave up 5 bases and J gave up 0 bases, with 9 bases separating them. In nucleotides, the CDR3 is TGTGCCAGCAGTCCCGCTACTAGCACAGATACGCAGTATTTT. It encodes CASSPATSTDTQYF.

J is TRBJ2-5 and V is TRBV6-1; 8 positions agree with TRBD2. The CDR3 length is 13 residues. Germline CDR1 is MNHNS and CDR2 is SASEGT. Germline trimming cut 8 bases from V and 5 bases from J; bases unmatched to any gene: 7. The DNA of the CDR3 is TGTGCCAGCGAAAAACTAGCGGCGGAGACCCAGTACTTC. Translated: CASEKLAAETQYF.

This clonotype was found a few times. The J gene is TRBJ1-6, the V gene TRBV18, with D uncertain. The V gene's germline CDR1 is KGHSH and CDR2 LQKENI. Trimming took off 1 base at V and 9 bases at J, with 10 bases between the two ends. The CDR3 runs to 14 residues. This chain's CDR3 is CASSPQTDGSPLHF. The CDR3 DNA reads as TGTGCCAGCTCACCACAGACTGATGGTTCACCCCTCCACTTT.

This clonotype was counted only a few times. The V and J genes are TRBV10-3 and TRBJ2-1; TRBD1 matches 7 bases. Germline CDR1 is ENHRY and CDR2 is SYGVKD. After removal of 5 bases from V and 12 bases from J, the junction contained 7 bases not matched to a gene. The CDR3 sequence is 12 residues long. In nucleotides, the CDR3 is TGTGCCATCAGTCTTACAGGGGATGGGCAGTTCTTC. Its translation: CAISLTGDGQFF.

The chain links TRBV5-1 to TRBJ2-7; 8 nucleotides agree with TRBD1. V trimming: 8 bases; J trimming: 6 bases; junction bases outside the gene matches: 10. Germline CDR1 reads SGHRS; CDR2 reads YFSETQ. The CDR3 loop spans 13 amino acids. As DNA, the CDR3 is TGCGCCAGTAATAAAGGACAGGGCAGCGAGCAGTACTTC. This encodes CASNKGQGSEQYF. Together with reference TRBV5-1 and TRBJ2-7, the CDR3 gives the full variable domain: KAGVTQTPRYLIKTRGQQVTLSCSPISGHRSVSWYQQTPGQGLQFLFEYFSETQRNKGNFPGRFSGRQFSNSRSEMNVSTLELGDSALYLCASNKGQGSEQYFGPGTRLTVT.